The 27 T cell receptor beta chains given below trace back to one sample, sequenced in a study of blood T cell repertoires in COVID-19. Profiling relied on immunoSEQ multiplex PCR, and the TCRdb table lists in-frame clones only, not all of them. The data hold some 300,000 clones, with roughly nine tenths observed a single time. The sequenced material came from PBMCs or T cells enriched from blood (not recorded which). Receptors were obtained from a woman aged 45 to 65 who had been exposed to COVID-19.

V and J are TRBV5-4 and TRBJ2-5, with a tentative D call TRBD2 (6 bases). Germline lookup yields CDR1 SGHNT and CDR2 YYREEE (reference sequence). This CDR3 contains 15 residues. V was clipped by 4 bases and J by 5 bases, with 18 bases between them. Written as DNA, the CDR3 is TGTGCCAGCAGCACTGGAGGGCGAATATCGGAGACCCAGTACTTC. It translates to CASSTGGRISETQYF.

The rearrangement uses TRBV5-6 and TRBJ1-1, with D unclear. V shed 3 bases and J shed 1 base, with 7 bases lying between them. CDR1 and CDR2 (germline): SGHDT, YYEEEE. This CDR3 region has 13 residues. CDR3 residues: CASSSLGNTEAFF. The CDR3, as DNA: TGTGCCAGCAGCTCCCTCGGGAACACTGAAGCTTTCTTT.

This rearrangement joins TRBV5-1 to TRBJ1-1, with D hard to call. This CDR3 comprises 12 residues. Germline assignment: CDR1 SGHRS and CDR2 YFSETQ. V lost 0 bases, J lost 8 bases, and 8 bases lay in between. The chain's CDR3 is CASSLAGYEAFF. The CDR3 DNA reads TGCGCCAGCAGCTTGGCCGGGTACGAAGCTTTCTTT.

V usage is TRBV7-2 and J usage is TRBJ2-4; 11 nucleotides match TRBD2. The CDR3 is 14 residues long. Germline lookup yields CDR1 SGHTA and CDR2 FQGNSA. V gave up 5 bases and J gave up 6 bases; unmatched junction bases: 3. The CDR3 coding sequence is TGTGCCAGCAGCCAAGGACTAGCGGGAAACATTCAGTACTTC. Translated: CASSQGLAGNIQYF.

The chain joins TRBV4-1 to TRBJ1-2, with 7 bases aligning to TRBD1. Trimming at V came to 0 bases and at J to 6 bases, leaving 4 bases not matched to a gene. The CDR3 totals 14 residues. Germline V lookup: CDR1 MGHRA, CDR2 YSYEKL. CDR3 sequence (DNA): TGCGCCAGCAGCCAAGAGACACAGGGGCATGGCTACACCTTC. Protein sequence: CASSQETQGHGYTF.

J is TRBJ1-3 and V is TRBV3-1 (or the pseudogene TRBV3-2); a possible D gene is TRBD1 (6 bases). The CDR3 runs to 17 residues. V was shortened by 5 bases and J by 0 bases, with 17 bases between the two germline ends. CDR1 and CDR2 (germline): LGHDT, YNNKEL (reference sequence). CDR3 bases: TGTGCCAGCAGCTTCCAGGCGGGGGCAAGCTCTGGAAACACCATATATTTT. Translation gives CASSFQAGASSGNTIYF.

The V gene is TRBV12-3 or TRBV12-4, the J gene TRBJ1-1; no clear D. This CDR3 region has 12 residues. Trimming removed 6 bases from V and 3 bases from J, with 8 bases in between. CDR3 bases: TGTGCCAGCAGGTACGGGGACACTGAAGCTTTCTTT. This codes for CASRYGDTEAFF.

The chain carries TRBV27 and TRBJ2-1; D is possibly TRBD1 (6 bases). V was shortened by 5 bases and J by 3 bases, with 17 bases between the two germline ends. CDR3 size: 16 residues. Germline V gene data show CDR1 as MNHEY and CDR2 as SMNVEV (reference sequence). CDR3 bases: TGTGCCAGCAGTAGTCCCGGGACAAGAGTCTACAATGAGCAGTTCTTC. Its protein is CASSSPGTRVYNEQFF.

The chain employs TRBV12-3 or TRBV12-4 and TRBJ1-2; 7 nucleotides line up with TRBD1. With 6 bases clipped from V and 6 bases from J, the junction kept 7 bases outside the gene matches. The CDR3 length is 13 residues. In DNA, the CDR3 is TGTGCCAGCAGCCCAGGACAGGTGAATGGCTACACCTTC. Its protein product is CASSPGQVNGYTF.

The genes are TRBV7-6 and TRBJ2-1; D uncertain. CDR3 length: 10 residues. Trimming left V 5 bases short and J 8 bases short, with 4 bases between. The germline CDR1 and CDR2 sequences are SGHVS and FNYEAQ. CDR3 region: CASSADEQFF. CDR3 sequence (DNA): TGTGCCAGCAGCGCGGATGAGCAGTTCTTC.

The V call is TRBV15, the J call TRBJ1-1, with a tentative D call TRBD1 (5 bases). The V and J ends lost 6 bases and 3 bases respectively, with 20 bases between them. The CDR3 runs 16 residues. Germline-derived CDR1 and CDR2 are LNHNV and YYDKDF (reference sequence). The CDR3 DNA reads TGTGCCACCAGGGTCCTCGCACCCCTGGGGCACACTGAAGCTTTCTTT. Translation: CATRVLAPLGHTEAFF.

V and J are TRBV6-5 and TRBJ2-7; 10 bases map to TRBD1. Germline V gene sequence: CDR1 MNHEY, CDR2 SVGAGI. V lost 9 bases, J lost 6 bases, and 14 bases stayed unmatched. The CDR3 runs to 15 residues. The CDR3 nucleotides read TGTGCCAGTTCGATCTCCCGGGACAGGGGATCCGAGCAGTACTTC. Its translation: CASSISRDRGSEQYF.

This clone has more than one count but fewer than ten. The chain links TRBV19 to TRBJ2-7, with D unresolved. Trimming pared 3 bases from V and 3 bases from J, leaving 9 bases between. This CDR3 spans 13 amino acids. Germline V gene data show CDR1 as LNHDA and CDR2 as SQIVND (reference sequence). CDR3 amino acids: CASSIGRFYEQYF. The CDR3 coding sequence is TGTGCCAGTAGTATTGGTCGGTTCTACGAGCAGTACTTC.

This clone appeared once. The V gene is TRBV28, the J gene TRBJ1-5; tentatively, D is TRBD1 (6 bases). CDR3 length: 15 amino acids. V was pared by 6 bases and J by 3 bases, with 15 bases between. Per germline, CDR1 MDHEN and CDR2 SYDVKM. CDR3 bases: TGTGCCAGCAGCCCCGGCCGGACAGTCAATCAGCCCCAGCATTTT. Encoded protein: CASSPGRTVNQPQHF.

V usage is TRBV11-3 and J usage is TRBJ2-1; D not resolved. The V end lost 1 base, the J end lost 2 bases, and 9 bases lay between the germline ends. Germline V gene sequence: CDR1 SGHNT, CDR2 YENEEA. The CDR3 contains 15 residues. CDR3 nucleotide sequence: TGTGCCAGCAGCTTAGGGAGTTCTACCTACAATGAGCAGTTCTTC. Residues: CASSLGSSTYNEQFF.

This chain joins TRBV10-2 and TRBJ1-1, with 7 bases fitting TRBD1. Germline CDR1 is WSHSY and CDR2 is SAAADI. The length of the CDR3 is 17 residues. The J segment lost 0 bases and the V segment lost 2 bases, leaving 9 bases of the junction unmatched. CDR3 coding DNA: TGCGCCAGCAGTGAGCACCGACAGGGCCGCATGAACACTGAAGCTTTCTTT. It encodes CASSEHRQGRMNTEAFF.

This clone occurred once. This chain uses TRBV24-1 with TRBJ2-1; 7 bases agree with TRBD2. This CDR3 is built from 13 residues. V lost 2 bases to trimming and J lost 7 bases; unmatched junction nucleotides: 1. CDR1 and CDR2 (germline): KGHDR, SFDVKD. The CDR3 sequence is CATSDWGGNEQFF. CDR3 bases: TGTGCCACCAGTGATTGGGGGGGGAATGAGCAGTTCTTC.

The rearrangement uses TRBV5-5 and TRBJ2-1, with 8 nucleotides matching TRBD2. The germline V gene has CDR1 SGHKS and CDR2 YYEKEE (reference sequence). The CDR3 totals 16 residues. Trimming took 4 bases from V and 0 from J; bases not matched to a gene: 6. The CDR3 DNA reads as TGTGCCAGCAGCCGGTCACTAGCGGTCTCCTACAATGAGCAGTTCTTC. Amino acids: CASSRSLAVSYNEQFF.

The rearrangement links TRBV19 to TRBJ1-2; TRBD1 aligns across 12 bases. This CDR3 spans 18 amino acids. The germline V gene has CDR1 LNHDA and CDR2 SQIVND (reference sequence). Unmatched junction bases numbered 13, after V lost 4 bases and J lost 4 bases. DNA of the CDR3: TGTGCCAGTAGTACCTTCTCCGGGGACAGGGGGCGGATCTATGGCTACACCTTC. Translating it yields CASSTFSGDRGRIYGYTF.

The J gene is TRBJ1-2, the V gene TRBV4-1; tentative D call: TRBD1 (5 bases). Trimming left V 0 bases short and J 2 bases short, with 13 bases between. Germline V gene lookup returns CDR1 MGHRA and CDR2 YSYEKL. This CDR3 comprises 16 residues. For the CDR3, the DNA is TGCGCCAGCAGCCAAGATCTGAGGCAGGGCAACTATGGCTACACCTTC. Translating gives CASSQDLRQGNYGYTF.

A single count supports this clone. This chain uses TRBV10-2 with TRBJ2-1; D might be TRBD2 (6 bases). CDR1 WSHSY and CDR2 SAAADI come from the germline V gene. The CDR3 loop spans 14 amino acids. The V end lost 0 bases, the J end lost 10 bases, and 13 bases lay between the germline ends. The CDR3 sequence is CASSESRGFLEQFF. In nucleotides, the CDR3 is TGCGCCAGCAGTGAGTCCCGGGGGTTTCTCGAGCAGTTCTTC.

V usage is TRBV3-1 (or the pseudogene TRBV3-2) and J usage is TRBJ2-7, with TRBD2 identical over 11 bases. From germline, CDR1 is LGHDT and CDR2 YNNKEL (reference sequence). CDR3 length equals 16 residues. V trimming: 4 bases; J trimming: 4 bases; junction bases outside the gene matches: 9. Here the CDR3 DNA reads TGTGCCAGCAGCCTTAGCGGGGGGGCCTTTTTGTACGAGCAGTACTTC. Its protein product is CASSLSGGAFLYEQYF.

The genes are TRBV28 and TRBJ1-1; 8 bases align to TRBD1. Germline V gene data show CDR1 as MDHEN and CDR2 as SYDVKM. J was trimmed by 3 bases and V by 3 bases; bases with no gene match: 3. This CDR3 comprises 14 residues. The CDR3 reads CASSLHRGYTEAFF. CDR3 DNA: TGTGCCAGCAGTTTGCACAGGGGGTACACTGAAGCTTTCTTT.

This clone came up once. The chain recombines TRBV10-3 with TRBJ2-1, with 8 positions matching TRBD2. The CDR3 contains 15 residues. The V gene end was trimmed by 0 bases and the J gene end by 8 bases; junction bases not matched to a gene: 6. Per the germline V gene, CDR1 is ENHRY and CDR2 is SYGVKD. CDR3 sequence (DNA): TGTGCCATCAGTGAGTCGGGGACTAGTGTCCATGAGCAGTTCTTC. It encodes CAISESGTSVHEQFF.

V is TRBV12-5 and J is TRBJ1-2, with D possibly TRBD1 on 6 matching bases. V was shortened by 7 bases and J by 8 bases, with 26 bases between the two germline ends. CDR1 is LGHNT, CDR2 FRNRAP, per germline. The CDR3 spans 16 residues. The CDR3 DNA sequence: TGTGCTAGTGCCTCCCTCCCGGGTGCCAGGGGAGAAGGCTACACCTTC. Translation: CASASLPGARGEGYTF.

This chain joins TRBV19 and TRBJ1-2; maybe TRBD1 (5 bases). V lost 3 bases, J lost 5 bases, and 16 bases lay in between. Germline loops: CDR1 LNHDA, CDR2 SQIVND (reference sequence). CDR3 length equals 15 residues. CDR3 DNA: TGTGCCAGTAGTATCGCCCCGGACACAGGATATGGCTACACCTTC. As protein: CASSIAPDTGYGYTF.

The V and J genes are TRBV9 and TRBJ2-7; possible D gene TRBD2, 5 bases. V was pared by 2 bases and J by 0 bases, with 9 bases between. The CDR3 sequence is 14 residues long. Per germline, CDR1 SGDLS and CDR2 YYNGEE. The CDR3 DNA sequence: TGTGCCAGCAGCGTGACTGGGAGCTCCTACGAGCAGTACTTC. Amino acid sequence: CASSVTGSSYEQYF.